This T cell receptor (beta chain) was identified during a study of immune heterogeneity within non-small cell lung tumors. TCR beta CDR3 amplification used multiplex PCR with 32 V and 13 J primers. TCRdb reprocessed the multiplex PCR reads with MiXCR, giving one entry per CDR3 protein. This sample has tens of thousands of distinct CDR3 sequences, with around 30% found just once. The germline V gene encodes CDR1 PRHDT and CDR2 FYEKMQ (reference sequence). V was trimmed by 5 bases and J by 9 bases, leaving 14 bases between them. There are 13 residues in the CDR3. Per sample, roughly 570 ng of bulk tumor genomic DNA was the template used. Surgery yielded several widely spaced biopsies per primary tumor. Enrolled patients presented with newly diagnosed, previously untreated non-small cell lung cancer and underwent curative surgery.

The rearrangement uses TRBV13 and TRBJ2-1, with a weak D call TRBD1 (6 bases). The sequencing sample was made of lung tumor tissue. This receptor was obtained from a man between 35 and 55 years old with non-small cell lung cancer. As DNA, the CDR3 is TGTGCCAGCAGCCTTGGGACATCCGGTGAGCAGTTCTTC. This translates into CASSLGTSGEQFF.